This is a list of T cell receptor beta chains from one sample in a study of T cell responses to AZD1222 COVID-19 vaccine. TCRdb's copy holds only in-frame clones and misses some; the assay was immunoSEQ multiplex PCR. The table lists around 180,000 clones, more than 80% of them singletons, with about 6.9% in the top ten. The sample was peripheral blood, taken on day 0 of AZD1222 vaccination. These receptors originate from an adult in good health. Each CDR3 is given with its conserved first and last residue. The D gene is left open where the match is weak. Expanded clones get a size class; other rows say once, few or many, or leave the size out.

j_call clone_size d_call v_call cdr3_aa cdr3_nt
TRBJ1-1 NA NA TRBV11-1 CASSLAREPVYTEAFF TGTGCCAGCAGCTTAGCCAGGGAACCCGTCTACACTGAAGCTTTCTTT
TRBJ1-2 NA NA TRBV10-3 CAISATRGYGYTF TGTGCCATCAGTGCCACGCGGGGGTATGGCTACACCTTC
TRBJ2-5 NA NA TRBV19 CASSIDHETQYF TGTGCCAGTAGTATAGACCACGAGACCCAGTACTTC
TRBJ1-3 few NA TRBV7-2 CASSLGYGNTIYF TGTGCCAGCAGCTTGGGTTACGGAAACACCATATATTTT
TRBJ1-1 once NA TRBV11-3 CASSSSSNTEAFF TGTGCCAGCAGCTCTTCAAGTAACACTGAAGCTTTCTTT
TRBJ2-2 NA TRBD2 TRBV9 CASSVTSGGHTGELFF TGTGCCAGCAGCGTAACTAGCGGGGGTCATACCGGGGAGCTGTTTTTT
TRBJ2-1 NA NA TRBV6-1 CASSVGQGGYNEQFF TGTGCCAGCAGTGTCGGTCAGGGGGGCTACAATGAGCAGTTCTTC
TRBJ2-3 NA NA TRBV24-1 CATSDGARSTDTQYF TGTGCCACCAGTGATGGGGCACGCAGCACAGATACGCAGTATTTT
TRBJ2-1 NA TRBD1 TRBV10-3 CAISDGTGGSYNEQFF TGTGCCATCAGTGACGGGACAGGGGGATCATACAATGAGCAGTTCTTC
TRBJ2-5 NA NA TRBV6-1 CPRSDGAGAGETQYF TGCCCCCGCAGTGACGGGGCGGGGGCGGGGGAGACCCAGTACTTC
TRBJ2-5 NA TRBD1 TRBV6-1 CASSASWTGPYNSQETQYF TGTGCCAGCAGTGCCTCCTGGACAGGGCCCTATAACTCCCAAGAGACCCAGTACTTC
TRBJ2-1 NA TRBD2 TRBV4-1 CASSQVGGARVHEQFF TGCGCCAGCAGCCAAGTGGGAGGGGCGCGCGTTCATGAGCAGTTCTTC
TRBJ1-2 NA TRBD1 TRBV30 CAWSPKTGANYGYTF TGTGCCTGGAGTCCTAAGACAGGGGCGAACTATGGCTACACCTTC
TRBJ2-2 NA NA TRBV5-5 CASSLRPEGANTGELFF TGTGCCAGCAGCCTCCGGCCGGAGGGGGCGAACACCGGGGAGCTGTTTTTT
TRBJ1-1 NA NA TRBV4-2 CASSQDRPVNTEAFF TGTGCCAGCAGCCAAGATCGTCCCGTGAACACTGAAGCTTTCTTT
TRBJ2-1 NA TRBD2 TRBV3-1/TRBV3-2 CASSQTSGYNEQFF TGTGCCAGCAGCCAAACTAGCGGGTACAATGAGCAGTTCTTC
TRBJ2-3 NA NA TRBV29-1 CSVEAGRFTDTQYF TGCAGCGTTGAGGCAGGGAGGTTCACAGATACGCAGTATTTT
TRBJ1-6 once NA TRBV19 CASSTLITSAPLHF TGTGCCAGTAGTACCCTTATTACTTCGGCACCCCTCCACTTT
TRBJ2-2 NA NA TRBV4-1 CASSQEPGVTGELFF TGCGCCAGCAGCCAAGAACCAGGGGTGACCGGGGAGCTGTTTTTT